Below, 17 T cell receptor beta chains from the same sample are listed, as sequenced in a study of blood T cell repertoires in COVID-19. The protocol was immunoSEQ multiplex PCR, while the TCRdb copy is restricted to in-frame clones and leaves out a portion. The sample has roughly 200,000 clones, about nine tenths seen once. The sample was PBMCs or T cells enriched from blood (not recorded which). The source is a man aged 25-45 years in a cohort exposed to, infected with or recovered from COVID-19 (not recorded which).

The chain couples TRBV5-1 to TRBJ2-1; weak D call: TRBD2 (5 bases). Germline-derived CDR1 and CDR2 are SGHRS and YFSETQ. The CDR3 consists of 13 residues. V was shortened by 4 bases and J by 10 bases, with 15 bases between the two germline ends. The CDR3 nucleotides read TGCGCCAGCAGCCCTTTATGGACTGGCGAGCAGTTCTTC. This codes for CASSPLWTGEQFF.

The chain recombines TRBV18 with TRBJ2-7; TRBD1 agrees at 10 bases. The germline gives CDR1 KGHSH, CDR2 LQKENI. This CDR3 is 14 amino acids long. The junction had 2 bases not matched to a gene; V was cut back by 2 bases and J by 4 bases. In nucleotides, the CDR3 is TGTGCCAGCTCACCAGGACAGGGGGATTACGAGCAGTACTTC. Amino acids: CASSPGQGDYEQYF.

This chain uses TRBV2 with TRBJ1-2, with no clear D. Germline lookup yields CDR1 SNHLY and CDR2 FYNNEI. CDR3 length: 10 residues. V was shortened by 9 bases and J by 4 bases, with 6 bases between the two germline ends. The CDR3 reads CASGLYGYTF. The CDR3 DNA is TGTGCCAGTGGACTCTATGGCTACACCTTC.

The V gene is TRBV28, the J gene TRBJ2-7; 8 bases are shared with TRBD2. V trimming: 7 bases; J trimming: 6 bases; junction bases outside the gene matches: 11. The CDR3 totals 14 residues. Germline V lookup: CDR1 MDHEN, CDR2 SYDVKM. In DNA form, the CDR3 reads TGTGCCAGCAATGGAGCGGGAGAATCCCTCGAGCAGTACTTC. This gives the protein CASNGAGESLEQYF.

The CDR3 DNA follows: TGTGCCAGCAGCGTAGAAATCTACACTGAAGCTTTCTTT. Translated: CASSVEIYTEAFF. This rearrangement joins TRBV9 to TRBJ1-1; no clear D. V was pared by 0 bases and J by 3 bases, with 6 bases between. This CDR3 comprises 13 residues. Germline CDR1 reads SGDLS; CDR2 reads YYNGEE.

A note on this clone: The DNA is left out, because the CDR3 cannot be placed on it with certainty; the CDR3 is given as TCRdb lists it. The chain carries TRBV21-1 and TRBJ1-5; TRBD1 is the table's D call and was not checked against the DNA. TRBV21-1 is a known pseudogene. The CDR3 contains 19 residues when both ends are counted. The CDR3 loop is CASIPWGQGIGYSNQPQHF.

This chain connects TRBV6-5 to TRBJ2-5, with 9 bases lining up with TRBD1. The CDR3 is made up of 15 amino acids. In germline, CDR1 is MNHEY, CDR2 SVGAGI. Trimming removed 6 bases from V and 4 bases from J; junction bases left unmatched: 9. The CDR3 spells CASSYRDRERETQYF. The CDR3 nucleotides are TGTGCCAGCAGCTACCGGGACAGGGAACGAGAGACCCAGTACTTC.

The CDR3 bases are TGTGCCAGCTCACCACCGTGGGCGACAGTACAGTTCTTC. Its protein is CASSPPWATVQFF. V usage is TRBV18 and J usage is TRBJ2-1, with D maybe TRBD1 (5 bases). The CDR3 extends over 13 amino acids. Germline loops: CDR1 KGHSH, CDR2 LQKENI. The V gene lost 0 bases and the J gene lost 13 bases, with 13 bases spanning the gap.

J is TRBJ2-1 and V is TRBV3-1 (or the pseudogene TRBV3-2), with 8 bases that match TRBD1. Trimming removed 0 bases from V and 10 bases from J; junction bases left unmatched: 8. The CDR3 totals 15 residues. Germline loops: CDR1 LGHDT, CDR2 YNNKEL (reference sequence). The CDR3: CASSQDGQGPVEQFF. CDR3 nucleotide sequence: TGTGCCAGCAGCCAAGATGGACAGGGACCAGTCGAGCAGTTCTTC.

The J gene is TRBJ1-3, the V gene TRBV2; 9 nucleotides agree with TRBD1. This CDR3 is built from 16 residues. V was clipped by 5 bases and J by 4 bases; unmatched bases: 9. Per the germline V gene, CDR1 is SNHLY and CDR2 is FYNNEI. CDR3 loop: CASSTPGQGTGNTIYF. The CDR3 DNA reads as TGTGCCAGCAGTACTCCGGGACAGGGCACGGGAAACACCATATATTTT.

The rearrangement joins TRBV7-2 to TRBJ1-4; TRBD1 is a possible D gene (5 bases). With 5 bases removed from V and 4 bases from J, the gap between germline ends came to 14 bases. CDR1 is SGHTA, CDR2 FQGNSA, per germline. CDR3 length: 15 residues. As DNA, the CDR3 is TGTGCCAGCAGCCCAGGGCAAGGGTTTAATGAAAAACTGTTTTTT. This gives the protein CASSPGQGFNEKLFF.

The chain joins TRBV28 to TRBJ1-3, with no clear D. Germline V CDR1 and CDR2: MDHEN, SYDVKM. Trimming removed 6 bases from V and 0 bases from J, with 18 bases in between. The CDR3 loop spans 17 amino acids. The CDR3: CASSPQLGGFSGNTIYF. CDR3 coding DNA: TGTGCCAGCAGCCCCCAGCTGGGAGGGTTCTCTGGAAACACCATATATTTT. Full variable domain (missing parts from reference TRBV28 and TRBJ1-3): DVKVTQSSRYLVKRTGEKVFLECVQDMDHENMFWYRQDPGLGLRLIYFSYDVKMKEKGDIPEGYSVSREKKERFSLILESASTNQTSMYLCASSPQLGGFSGNTIYFGEGSWLTVV.

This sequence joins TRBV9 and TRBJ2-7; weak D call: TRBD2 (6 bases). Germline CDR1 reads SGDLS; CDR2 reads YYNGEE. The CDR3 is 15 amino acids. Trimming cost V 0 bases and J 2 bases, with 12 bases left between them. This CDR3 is CASSVGEASTYEQYF. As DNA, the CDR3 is TGTGCCAGCAGCGTAGGGGAGGCTTCTACCTACGAGCAGTACTTC.

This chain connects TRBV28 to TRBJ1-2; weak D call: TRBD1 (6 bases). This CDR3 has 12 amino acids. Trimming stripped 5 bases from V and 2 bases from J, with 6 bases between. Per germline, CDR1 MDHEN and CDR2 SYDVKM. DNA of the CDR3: TGTGCCAGCAGTACAGGGAACTATGGCTACACCTTC. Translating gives CASSTGNYGYTF.

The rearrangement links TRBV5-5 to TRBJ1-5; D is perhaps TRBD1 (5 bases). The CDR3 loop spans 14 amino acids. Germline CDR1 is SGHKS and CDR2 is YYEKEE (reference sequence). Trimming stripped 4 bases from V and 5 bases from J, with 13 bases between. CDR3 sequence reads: CASSPGRGDQPQHF. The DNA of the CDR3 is TGTGCCAGCAGCCCAGGGAGGGGCGATCAGCCCCAGCATTTT. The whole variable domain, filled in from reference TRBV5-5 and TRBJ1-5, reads DAGVTQSPTHLIKTRGQQVTLRCSPISGHKSVSWYQQVLGQGPQFIFQYYEKEERGRGNFPDRFSARQFPNYSSELNVNALLLGDSALYLCASSPGRGDQPQHFGDGTRLSIL.

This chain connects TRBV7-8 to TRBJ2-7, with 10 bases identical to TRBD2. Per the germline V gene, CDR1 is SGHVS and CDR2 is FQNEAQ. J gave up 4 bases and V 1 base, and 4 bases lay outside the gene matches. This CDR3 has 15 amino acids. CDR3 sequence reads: CASSLEPSGSYEQYF. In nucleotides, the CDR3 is TGTGCCAGCAGCTTAGAACCTAGCGGGAGTTACGAGCAGTACTTC.

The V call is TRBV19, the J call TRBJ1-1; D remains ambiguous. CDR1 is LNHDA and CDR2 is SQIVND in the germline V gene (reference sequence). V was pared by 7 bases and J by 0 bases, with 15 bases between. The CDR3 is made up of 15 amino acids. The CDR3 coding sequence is TGTGCCAGTATAACGGAATCGGGGTTGAACACTGAAGCTTTCTTT. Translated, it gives CASITESGLNTEAFF.